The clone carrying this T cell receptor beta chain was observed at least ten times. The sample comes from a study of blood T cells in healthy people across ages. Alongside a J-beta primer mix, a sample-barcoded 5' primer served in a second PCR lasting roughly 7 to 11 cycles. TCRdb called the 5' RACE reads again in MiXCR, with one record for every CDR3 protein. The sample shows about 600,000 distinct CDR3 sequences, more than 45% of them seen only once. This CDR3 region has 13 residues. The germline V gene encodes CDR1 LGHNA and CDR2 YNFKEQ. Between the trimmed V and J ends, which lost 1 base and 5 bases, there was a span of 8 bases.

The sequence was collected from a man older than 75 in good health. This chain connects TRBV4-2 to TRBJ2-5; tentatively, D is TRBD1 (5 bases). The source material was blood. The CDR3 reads CASSQGRAETQYF. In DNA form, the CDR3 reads TGTGCCAGCAGCCAAGGCAGGGCCGAGACCCAGTACTTC.